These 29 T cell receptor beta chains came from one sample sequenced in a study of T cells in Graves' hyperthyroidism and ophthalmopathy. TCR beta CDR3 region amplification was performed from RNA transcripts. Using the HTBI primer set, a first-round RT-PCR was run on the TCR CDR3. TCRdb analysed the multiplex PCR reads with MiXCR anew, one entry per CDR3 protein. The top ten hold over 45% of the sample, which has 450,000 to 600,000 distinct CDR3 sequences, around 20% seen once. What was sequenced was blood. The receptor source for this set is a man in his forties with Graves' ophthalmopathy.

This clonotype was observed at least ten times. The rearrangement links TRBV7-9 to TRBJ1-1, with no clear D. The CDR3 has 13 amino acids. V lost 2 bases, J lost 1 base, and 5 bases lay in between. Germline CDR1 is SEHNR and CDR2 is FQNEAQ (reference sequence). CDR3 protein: CASSLWENTEAFF. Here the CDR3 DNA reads TGTGCCAGCAGCTTATGGGAGAACACTGAAGCTTTCTTT.

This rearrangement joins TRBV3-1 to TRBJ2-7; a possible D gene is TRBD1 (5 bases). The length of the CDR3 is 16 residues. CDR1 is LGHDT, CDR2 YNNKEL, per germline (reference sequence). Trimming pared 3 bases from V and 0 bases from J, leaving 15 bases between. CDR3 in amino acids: CASSHHPTGSSYEQYF. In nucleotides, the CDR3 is TGTGCCAGCAGCCACCACCCCACAGGTTCCTCCTACGAGCAGTACTTC.

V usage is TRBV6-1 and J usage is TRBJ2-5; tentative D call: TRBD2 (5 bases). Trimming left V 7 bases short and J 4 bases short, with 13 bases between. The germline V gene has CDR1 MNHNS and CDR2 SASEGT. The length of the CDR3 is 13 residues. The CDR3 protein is CASIPGGGETQYF. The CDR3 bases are TGTGCCAGCATCCCCGGTGGAGGAGAGACCCAGTACTTC.

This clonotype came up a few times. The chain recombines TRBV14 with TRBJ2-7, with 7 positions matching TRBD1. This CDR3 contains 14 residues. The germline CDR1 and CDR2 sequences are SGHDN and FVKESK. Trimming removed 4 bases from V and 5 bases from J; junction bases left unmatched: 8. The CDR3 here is CASSLKWDSHEQYF. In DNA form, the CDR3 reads TGTGCCAGCAGCCTCAAATGGGACAGTCACGAGCAGTACTTC.

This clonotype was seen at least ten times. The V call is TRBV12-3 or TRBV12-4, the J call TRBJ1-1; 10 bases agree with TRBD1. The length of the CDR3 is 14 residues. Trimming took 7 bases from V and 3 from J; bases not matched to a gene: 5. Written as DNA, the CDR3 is TGTGCCAGCACCCTCGGACAGGGGGACACTGAAGCTTTCTTT. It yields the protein CASTLGQGDTEAFF.

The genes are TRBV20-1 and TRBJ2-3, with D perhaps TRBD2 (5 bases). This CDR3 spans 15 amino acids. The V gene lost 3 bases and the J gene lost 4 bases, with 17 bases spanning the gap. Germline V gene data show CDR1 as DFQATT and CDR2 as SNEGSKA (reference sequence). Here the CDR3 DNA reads TGCAGTGCTAGGGGATACTCCGGGCGGGCAGATACGCAGTATTTT. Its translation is CSARGYSGRADTQYF.

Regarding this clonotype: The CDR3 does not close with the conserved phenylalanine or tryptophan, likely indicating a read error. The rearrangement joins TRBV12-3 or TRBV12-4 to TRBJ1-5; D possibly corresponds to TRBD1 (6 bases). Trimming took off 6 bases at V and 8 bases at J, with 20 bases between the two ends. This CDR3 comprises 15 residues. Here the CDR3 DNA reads TGTGCCAGCAGCCACCAGGCAGGGGAGGGTGAGCCCCAGCATCTT. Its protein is CASSHQAGEGEPQHL.

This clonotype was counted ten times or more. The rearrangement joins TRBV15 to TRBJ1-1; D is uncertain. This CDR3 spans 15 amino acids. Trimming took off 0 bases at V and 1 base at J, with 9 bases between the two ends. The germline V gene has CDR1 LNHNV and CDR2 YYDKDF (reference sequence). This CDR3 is CATSRDLAGNTEAFF. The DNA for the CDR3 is TGTGCCACCAGCAGAGACTTGGCCGGGAACACTGAAGCTTTCTTT. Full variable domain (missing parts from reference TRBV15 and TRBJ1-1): DAMVIQNPRYQVTQFGKPVTLSCSQTLNHNVMYWYQQKSSQAPKLLFHYYDKDFNNEADTPDNFQSRRPNTSFCFLDIRSPGLGDTAMYLCATSRDLAGNTEAFFGQGTRLTVV.

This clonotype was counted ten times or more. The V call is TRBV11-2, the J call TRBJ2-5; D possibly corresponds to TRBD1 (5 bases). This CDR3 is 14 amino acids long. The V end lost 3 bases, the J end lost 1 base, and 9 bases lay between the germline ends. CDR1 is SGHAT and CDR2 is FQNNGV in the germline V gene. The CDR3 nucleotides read TGTGCCAGCAGCTTGGGCAGGGCCCAAGAGACCCAGTACTTC. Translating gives CASSLGRAQETQYF.

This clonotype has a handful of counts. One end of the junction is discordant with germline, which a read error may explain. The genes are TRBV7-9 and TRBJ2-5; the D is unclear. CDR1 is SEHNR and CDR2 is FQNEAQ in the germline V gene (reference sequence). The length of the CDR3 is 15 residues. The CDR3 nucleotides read TGTGCCAGCAGCTTACTTGGGCAGGACCAAGGGACCCAGTACTTC. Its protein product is CASSLLGQDQGTQYF.

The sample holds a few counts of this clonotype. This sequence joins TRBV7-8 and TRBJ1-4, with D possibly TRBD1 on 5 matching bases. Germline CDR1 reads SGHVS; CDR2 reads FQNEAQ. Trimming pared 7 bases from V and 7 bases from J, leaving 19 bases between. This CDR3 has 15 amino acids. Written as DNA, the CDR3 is TGTGCCAGCAAACCTAGAGGGGAACGGGCTGAAAAACTGTTTTTT. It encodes CASKPRGERAEKLFF. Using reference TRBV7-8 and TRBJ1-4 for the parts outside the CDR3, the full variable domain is GAGVSQSPRYKVAKRGQDVALRCDPISGHVSLFWYQQALGQGPEFLTYFQNEAQLDKSGLPSDRFFAERPEGSVSTLKIQRTQQEDSAVYLCASKPRGERAEKLFFGSGTQLSVL.

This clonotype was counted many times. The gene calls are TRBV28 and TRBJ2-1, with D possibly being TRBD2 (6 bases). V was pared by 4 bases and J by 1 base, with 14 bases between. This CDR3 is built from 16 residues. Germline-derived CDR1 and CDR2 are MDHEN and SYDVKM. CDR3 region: CASSSPSSVSYNEQFF. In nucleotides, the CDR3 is TGTGCCAGCAGTTCCCCTTCTAGCGTTTCCTACAATGAGCAGTTCTTC. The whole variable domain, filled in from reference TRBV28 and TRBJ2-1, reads DVKVTQSSRYLVKRTGEKVFLECVQDMDHENMFWYRQDPGLGLRLIYFSYDVKMKEKGDIPEGYSVSREKKERFSLILESASTNQTSMYLCASSSPSSVSYNEQFFGPGTRLTVL.

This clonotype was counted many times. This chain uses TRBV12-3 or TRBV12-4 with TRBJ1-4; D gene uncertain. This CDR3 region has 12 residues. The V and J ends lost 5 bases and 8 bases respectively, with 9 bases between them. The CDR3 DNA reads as TGTGCCAGCAGTCAGGCGGGGGAAAAACTGTTTTTT. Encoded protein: CASSQAGEKLFF.

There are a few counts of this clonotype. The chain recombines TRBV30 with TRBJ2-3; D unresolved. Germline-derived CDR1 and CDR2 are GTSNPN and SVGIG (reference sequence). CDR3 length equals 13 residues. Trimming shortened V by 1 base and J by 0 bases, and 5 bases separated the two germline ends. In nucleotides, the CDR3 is TGTGCCTGGAGTGGCGGAAGCACAGATACGCAGTATTTT. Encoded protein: CAWSGGSTDTQYF.

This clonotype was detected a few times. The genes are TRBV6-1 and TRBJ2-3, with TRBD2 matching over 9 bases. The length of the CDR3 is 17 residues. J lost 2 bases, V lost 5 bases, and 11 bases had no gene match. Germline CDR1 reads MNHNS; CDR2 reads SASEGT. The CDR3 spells CASSYKKAGGVTDTQYF. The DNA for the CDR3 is TGTGCCAGCAGTTATAAGAAGGCGGGAGGGGTCACAGATACGCAGTATTTT.

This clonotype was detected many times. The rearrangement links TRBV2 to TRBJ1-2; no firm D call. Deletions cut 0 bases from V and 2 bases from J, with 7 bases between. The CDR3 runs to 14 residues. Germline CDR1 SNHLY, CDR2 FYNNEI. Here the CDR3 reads CASSEASGNYGYTF. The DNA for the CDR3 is TGTGCCAGCAGTGAAGCTTCGGGGAACTATGGCTACACCTTC. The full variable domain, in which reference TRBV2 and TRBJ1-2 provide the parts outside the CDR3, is EPEVTQTPSHQVTQMGQEVILRCVPISNHLYFYWYRQILGQKVEFLVSFYNNEISEKSEIFDDQFSVERPDGSNFTLKIRSTKLEDSAMYFCASSEASGNYGYTFGSGTRLTVV.

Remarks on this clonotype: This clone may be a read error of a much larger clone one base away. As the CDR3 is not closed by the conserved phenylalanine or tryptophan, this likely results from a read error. DNA for the CDR3: TGTGCCAGCAGTTTAGGGGGTATGGGCACAGATACGCAGTATTCT. It codes for CASSLGGMGTDTQYS. This chain links TRBV28 with TRBJ2-3, with D perhaps matching TRBD1 or TRBD2 (5 bases each). This CDR3 is built from 15 residues. Trimming stripped 2 bases from V and 1 base from J, with 10 bases between. CDR1 is MDHEN and CDR2 is SYDVKM in the germline V gene.

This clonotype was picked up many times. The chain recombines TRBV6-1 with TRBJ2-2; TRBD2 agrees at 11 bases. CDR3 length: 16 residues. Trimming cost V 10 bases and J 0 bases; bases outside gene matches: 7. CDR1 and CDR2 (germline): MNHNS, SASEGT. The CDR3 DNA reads TGTGCCACCACTCCGACTAGCGGGGCGAACACCGGGGAGCTGTTTTTT. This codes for CATTPTSGANTGELFF.

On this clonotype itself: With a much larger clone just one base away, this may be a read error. For the CDR3, the DNA is TGCGCCAGCGGCTTGGCCGCGGGCCTAGCAGGATCCTACAATGAGCAGTTCTTC. This gives the protein CASGLAAGLAGSYNEQFF. The rearrangement joins TRBV5-1 to TRBJ2-1, with D tentatively TRBD2 (5 bases). Germline V lookup: CDR1 SGHRS, CDR2 YFSETQ. The CDR3 is 18 residues long.

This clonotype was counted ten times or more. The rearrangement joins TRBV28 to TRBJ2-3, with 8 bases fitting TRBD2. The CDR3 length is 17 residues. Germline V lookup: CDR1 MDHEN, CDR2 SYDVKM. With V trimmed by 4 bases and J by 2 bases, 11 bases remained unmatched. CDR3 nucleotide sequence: TGTGCCAGCAGTTCGATTTATAGCGGGGATTTCACAGATACGCAGTATTTT. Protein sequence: CASSSIYSGDFTDTQYF.

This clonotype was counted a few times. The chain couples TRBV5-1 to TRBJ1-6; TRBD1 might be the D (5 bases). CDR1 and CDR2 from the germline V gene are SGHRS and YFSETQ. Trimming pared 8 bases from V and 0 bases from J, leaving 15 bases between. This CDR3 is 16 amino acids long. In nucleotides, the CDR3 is TGCGCCAGTAGTACCGGGGGAAGCTCCTATAATTCACCCCTCCACTTT. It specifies CASSTGGSSYNSPLHF.

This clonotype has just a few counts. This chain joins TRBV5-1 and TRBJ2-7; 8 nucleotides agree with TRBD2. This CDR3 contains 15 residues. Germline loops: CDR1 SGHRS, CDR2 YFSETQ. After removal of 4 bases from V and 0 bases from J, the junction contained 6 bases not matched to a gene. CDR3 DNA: TGCGCCAGCAGCCAGAGCGGGGGAACCTCCTACGAGCAGTACTTC. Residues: CASSQSGGTSYEQYF.

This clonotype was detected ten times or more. Written as DNA, the CDR3 is TGCAGTGGGGGGGCAGGTGGACTAGCGGGGAGAGGGATCAATGAGCAGTTCTTC. It yields the protein CSGGAGGLAGRGINEQFF. The J gene is TRBJ2-1, the V gene TRBV20-1, with 12 bases fitting TRBD2. The CDR3 covers 18 residues. The germline CDR1 and CDR2 sequences are DFQATT and SNEGSKA (reference sequence). The J segment lost 6 bases and the V segment lost 7 bases, leaving 19 bases of the junction unmatched.

In nucleotides, the CDR3 is TGTGCCACCAGTGACGGACAGGGGGCAGCCAAAAACATTCAGTACTTC. It codes for CATSDGQGAAKNIQYF. The chain uses TRBV24-1 and TRBJ2-4; 11 nucleotides align to TRBD1. This CDR3 contains 16 residues. Germline lookup yields CDR1 KGHDR and CDR2 SFDVKD. After removal of 4 bases from V and 0 bases from J, the junction contained 1 base not matched to a gene.

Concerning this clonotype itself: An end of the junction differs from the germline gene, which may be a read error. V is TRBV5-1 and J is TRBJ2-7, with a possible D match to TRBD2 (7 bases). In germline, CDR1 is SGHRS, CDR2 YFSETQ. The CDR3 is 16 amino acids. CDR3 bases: TGTGCCAGCAGCTTGGCACGGGGGGCTGTGCCCTACGAGCAGTACTTC. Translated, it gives CASSLARGAVPYEQYF.

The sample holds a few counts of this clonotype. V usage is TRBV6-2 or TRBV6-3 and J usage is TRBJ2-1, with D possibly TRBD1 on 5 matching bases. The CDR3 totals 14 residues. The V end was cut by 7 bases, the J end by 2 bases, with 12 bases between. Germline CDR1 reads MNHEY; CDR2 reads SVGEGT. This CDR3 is CASTLMDTYNEQFF. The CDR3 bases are TGTGCCAGCACCCTGATGGACACCTACAATGAGCAGTTCTTC.

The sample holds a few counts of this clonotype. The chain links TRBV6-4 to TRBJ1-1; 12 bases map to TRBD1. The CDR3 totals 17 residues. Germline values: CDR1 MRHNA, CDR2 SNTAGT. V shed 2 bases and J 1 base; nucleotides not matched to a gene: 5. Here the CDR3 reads CASSDEGDRGPNTEAFF. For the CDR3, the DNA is TGTGCCAGCAGTGACGAGGGGGACAGGGGGCCGAACACTGAAGCTTTCTTT.

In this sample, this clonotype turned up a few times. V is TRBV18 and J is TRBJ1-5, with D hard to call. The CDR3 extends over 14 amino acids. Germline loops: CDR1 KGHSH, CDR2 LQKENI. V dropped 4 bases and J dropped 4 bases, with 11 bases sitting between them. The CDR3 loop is CASSRGEVNQPQHF. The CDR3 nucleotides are TGTGCCAGCTCACGTGGGGAGGTAAATCAGCCCCAGCATTTT.

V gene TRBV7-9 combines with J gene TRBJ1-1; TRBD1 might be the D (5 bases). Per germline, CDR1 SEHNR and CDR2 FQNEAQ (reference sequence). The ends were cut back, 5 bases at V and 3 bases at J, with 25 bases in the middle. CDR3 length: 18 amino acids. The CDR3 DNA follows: TGTGCCAGCAGCCCTAGATCCCGGGACTGGTTAAACGACACTGAAGCTTTCTTT. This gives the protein CASSPRSRDWLNDTEAFF.